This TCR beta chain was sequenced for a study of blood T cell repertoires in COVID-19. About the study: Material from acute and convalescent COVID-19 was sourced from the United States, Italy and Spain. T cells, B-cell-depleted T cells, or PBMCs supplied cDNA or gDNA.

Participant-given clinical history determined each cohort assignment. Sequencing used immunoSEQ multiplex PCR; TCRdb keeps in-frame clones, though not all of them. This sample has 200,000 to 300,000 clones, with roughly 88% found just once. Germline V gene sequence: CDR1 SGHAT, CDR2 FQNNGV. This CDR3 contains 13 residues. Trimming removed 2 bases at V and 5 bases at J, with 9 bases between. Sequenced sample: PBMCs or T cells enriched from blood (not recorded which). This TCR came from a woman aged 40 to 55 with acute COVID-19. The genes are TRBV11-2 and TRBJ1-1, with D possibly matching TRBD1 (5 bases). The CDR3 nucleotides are TGTGCCAGCAGCTTAAACCGGGGGACTGAAGCTTTCTTT. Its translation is CASSLNRGTEAFF.